This T cell receptor beta chain was obtained from a study of human CD8 memory T cell subsets. General study findings and limits: Chao1 was used to estimate diversity, and its estimates suggested stem-like memory T cells were more diverse than precursor exhausted T cells. Both stem-like subsets shared clonotypes with effector memory cells. However, the stem-like memory and precursor exhausted T cell repertoires overlapped with each other only minimally.

The CDR3 is 14 amino acids. Germline assignment: CDR1 MNHEY and CDR2 SMNVEV (reference sequence). Early memory CD8+ T cells that were CCR7+ PD-1+ TIGIT+ with exhausted-like traits constituted the TPEX cells. The authors enriched total CD8+ T cells by negative magnetic separation. UMI-labeled 5' RACE yielded the TCR beta libraries. Per the original data handling: In each TCR beta library, there were between roughly 2,900 and 20,000 functional CDR3 beta clonotypes. Following a re-call of the 5' RACE reads, TCRdb has one entry per CDR3 protein and lacks DNA. In this record, the V and J calls reflect TCRdb's handling and not the investigators' own analysis. The table for this sample gives 7,200 or so distinct CDR3 sequences. Comment on this clonotype: What it binds is not known.

The clonotype was recovered from a human donor in good health. The rearrangement links TRBV27 to TRBJ1-1; checking the TCRdb D call of TRBD1 is not possible without DNA. The sample was CD8+ T cells from PBMCs. Here the CDR3 reads CASSLAQGATEAFF.